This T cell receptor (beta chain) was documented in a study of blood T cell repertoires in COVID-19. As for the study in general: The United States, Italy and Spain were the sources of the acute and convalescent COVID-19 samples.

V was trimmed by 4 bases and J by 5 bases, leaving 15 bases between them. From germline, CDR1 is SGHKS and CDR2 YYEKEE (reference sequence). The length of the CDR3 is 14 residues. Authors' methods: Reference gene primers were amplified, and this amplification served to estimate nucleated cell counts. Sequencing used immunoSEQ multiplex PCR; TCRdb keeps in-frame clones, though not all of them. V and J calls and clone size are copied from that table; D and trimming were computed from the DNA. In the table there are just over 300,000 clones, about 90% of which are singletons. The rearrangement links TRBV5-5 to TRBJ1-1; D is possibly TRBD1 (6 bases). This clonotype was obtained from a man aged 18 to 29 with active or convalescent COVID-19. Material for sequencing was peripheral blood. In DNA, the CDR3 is TGTGCCAGCAGCCGCCAGGGGTTTGGGACTGAAGCTTTCTTT. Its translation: CASSRQGFGTEAFF.